The clone carrying this T cell receptor (beta chain) was observed at least ten times. Its specificity is unknown. This CDR3 has 15 residues. In germline, CDR1 is SGHTA, CDR2 FQGNSA. V was trimmed by 0 bases and J by 4 bases, leaving 9 bases between them. The record originates from a study of regulatory T cells in long-lasting Graves disease. With iRepertoire HTBI primers and Arm-PCR of CDR3 regions, TCR beta libraries were built. TCRdb re-analysed the multiplex PCR reads in MiXCR, keeping a single row per CDR3 protein. The sample gives under 450,000 distinct CDR3 sequences, 23% of which show up once; roughly a quarter is in the top ten. Study results and limitations: Persistent Graves' patients showed reduced TCR diversity versus newly diagnosed patients. Persistent cases favored TRBV28, TRBJ1-2 and TRBJ2-5.

As for time point: persistent/refractory GD, antithyroid drugs over 5 years with positive TRAb. TCR sequences were obtained from RNA taken from PBMCs. Criteria from the American Thyroid Association guidelines were applied to diagnose Graves' disease. Specimen: peripheral blood mononuclear cells (PBMCs), collected when the disease was refractory, from a patient treated with antithyroid drugs. The source of this sequence is a female donor with Graves disease. The J gene is TRBJ2-2, the V gene TRBV7-2; D is perhaps TRBD2 (6 bases). The CDR3 DNA sequence: TGTGCCAGCAGCTTAGCGACTAGTACCACCGGGGAGCTGTTTTTT. Protein product: CASSLATSTTGELFF. The entire variable domain, with the rest obtained from reference TRBV7-2 and TRBJ2-2, is as follows: GAGVSQSPSNKVTEKGKDVELRCDPISGHTALYWYRQSLGQGLEFLIYFQGNSAPDKSGLPSDRFSAERTGGSVSTLTIQRTQQEDSAVYLCASSLATSTTGELFFGEGSRLTVL.